This TCR beta chain was retrieved from a study of tumor T cells in aggressive B-cell lymphoma. Repertoires were generated with immunoSEQ multiplex PCR, while TCRdb's copy carries only in-frame clones and drops some. Of over 2,500 clones listed, 70% to 90% are singletons. The junction had 7 bases not matched to a gene; V was cut back by 4 bases and J by 5 bases. The CDR3 extends over 15 amino acids. The germline gives CDR1 MNHNS, CDR2 SASEGT. This chain uses TRBV6-1 with TRBJ1-4, with 7 bases matching TRBD1. The sequence was obtained from an adult with diffuse large B cell lymphoma. Specimen: tumor tissue. CDR3: CASSAGTASNEKLFF. CDR3 sequence (DNA): TGTGCCAGCAGTGCCGGGACAGCAAGCAATGAAAAACTGTTTTTT.